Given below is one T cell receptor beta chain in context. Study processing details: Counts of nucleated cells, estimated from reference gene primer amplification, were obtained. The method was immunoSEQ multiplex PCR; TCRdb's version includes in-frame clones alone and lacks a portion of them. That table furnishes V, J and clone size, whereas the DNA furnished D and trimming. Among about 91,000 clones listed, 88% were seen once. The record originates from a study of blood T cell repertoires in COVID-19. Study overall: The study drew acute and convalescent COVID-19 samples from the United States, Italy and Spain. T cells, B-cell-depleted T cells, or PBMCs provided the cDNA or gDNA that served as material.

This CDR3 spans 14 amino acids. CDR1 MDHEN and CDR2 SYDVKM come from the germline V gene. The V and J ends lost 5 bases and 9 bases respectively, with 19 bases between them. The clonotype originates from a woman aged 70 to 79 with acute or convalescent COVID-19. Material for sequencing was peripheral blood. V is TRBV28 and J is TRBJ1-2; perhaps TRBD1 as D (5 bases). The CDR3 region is CASSLLPGGRSYTF. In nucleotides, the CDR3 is TGTGCCAGCAGTCTGTTACCCGGGGGAAGGAGCTACACCTTC.